Sequencing of this T cell receptor (beta chain) was carried out in a study of post-analysis software for immune sequencing data. Study-wide points: People with multiple sclerosis had a significantly lower normalized Chao1 diversity than controls did. Patients carried roughly 5 TRBV segments more frequently than controls did, and TRBV5-6, TRBV5-1 and TRBV20-1 were among them.

The TCR beta cDNA libraries contained unique molecular identifiers. There were about 0.85 to 11 million T cells, and 450,000 to 550,000 cDNA molecules came from them. TCRdb ran MiXCR on the PCR reads and lists one entry per CDR3 protein. Here the sample spans approximately 350,000 distinct CDR3 sequences, approximately 38% being singletons. Details on this clonotype: Its matching antigen is unknown.

CDR3 length: 14 residues. V gave up 1 base and J gave up 9 bases; unmatched junction bases: 7. Germline lookup yields CDR1 SGHRS and CDR2 YFSETQ. Material: blood. This chain connects TRBV5-1 to TRBJ2-1; 7 bases match TRBD1. This clonotype was sampled from a girl between 5 and 17 years old with multiple sclerosis. In nucleotides, the CDR3 is TGCGCCAGCAGCTTGACAGGGGTGATGGGTGAGCAGTTCTTC. Residues: CASSLTGVMGEQFF.